A single sample gave rise to the 20 T cell receptor beta chains below, sequenced in a study of blood T cell repertoires in COVID-19. Repertoires were generated with immunoSEQ multiplex PCR, while TCRdb's copy carries only in-frame clones and drops some. The sample records under 75,000 clones, approximately 88% being singletons. The source material was peripheral blood. The source is a man between 60 and 70 years old with COVID-19, enrolled during active disease.

This clone has more than one count but fewer than ten. The chain uses TRBV5-1 and TRBJ2-1; 9 bases map to TRBD2. V lost 0 bases to trimming and J lost 8 bases; unmatched junction nucleotides: 9. The CDR3 runs 16 residues. Germline V CDR1 and CDR2: SGHRS, YFSETQ. In nucleotides, the CDR3 is TGCGCCAGCAGCTTGGCGGGCAGCGGGGGGCGGGATGAGCAGTTCTTC. It yields the protein CASSLAGSGGRDEQFF. The entire variable domain, with the rest obtained from reference TRBV5-1 and TRBJ2-1, is as follows: KAGVTQTPRYLIKTRGQQVTLSCSPISGHRSVSWYQQTPGQGLQFLFEYFSETQRNKGNFPGRFSGRQFSNSRSEMNVSTLELGDSALYLCASSLAGSGGRDEQFFGPGTRLTVL.

J is TRBJ2-7 and V is TRBV25-1, with 10 bases aligning to TRBD2. CDR3 length: 15 residues. Germline trimming cut 6 bases from V and 6 bases from J; bases unmatched to any gene: 11. Germline V gives CDR1 MGHDK, CDR2 SYGVNS. The CDR3 sequence: CASRRIEREGVEQYF. CDR3 nucleotides: TGTGCCAGCAGAAGAATAGAGCGGGAGGGCGTCGAGCAGTACTTC.

The J gene is TRBJ2-3, the V gene TRBV18, with D tentatively TRBD1 (6 bases). Looked up from germline, CDR1 is KGHSH and CDR2 is LQKENI. V lost 9 bases and J 2 bases, leaving 12 bases between the germline ends. This CDR3 comprises 13 residues. The CDR3 nucleotides are TGTGCCAGTACTGGGACAAACACAGATACGCAGTATTTT. It yields the protein CASTGTNTDTQYF.

The chain is built from TRBV2 and TRBJ2-1, with 8 bases aligning to TRBD2. The CDR3 runs 15 residues. Germline V gives CDR1 SNHLY, CDR2 FYNNEI. With 6 bases clipped from V and 5 bases from J, the junction kept 9 bases outside the gene matches. CDR3 nucleotides: TGTGCCAGCAGAATTCGGACTAGCAGCAACAATGAGCAGTTCTTC. Translation gives CASRIRTSSNNEQFF.

This chain connects TRBV4-1 to TRBJ2-5; D unclear. The CDR3 extends over 15 amino acids. The V end lost 4 bases, the J end lost 5 bases, and 17 bases lay between the germline ends. Per germline, CDR1 MGHRA and CDR2 YSYEKL. CDR3 nucleotides: TGCGCCAGCAGCCCTAACAACGAGGTGCGCGAGACCCAGTACTTC. Protein sequence: CASSPNNEVRETQYF.

Turning to this clone: This sample includes further DNA sequences coding for the same CDR3. The rearrangement uses TRBV19 and TRBJ2-7; 9 bases are shared with TRBD1. This CDR3 is 14 amino acids long. Germline V CDR1 and CDR2: LNHDA, SQIVND (reference sequence). The V and J ends lost 4 bases and 1 base, in that order; junction bases with no gene match: 2. For the CDR3, the DNA is TGTGCCAGTAGTACCGGGACAGGGTCCTACGAGCAGTACTTC. This codes for CASSTGTGSYEQYF.

The chain couples TRBV11-1 to TRBJ1-1; tentative D call: TRBD1 (5 bases). This CDR3 region has 11 residues. V shed 5 bases and J shed 7 bases, with 8 bases lying between them. Germline V gene sequence: CDR1 SGHAT, CDR2 FQDESV (reference sequence). CDR3 nucleotide sequence: TGTGCCAGCAGCAGGGGATTTGAAGCTTTCTTT. Protein: CASSRGFEAFF.

The V gene is TRBV9, the J gene TRBJ2-1; D gene unclear. Germline V gene sequence: CDR1 SGDLS, CDR2 YYNGEE. Trimming pared 0 bases from V and 0 bases from J, leaving 7 bases between. This CDR3 comprises 15 residues. CDR3 amino acids: CASSVATASYNEQFF. The DNA for the CDR3 is TGTGCCAGCAGCGTAGCTACCGCCTCCTACAATGAGCAGTTCTTC.

This chain uses TRBV5-4 with TRBJ1-2; 7 nucleotides agree with TRBD1. Trimming at V came to 3 bases and at J to 3 bases, leaving 5 bases not matched to a gene. Germline loops: CDR1 SGHNT, CDR2 YYREEE (reference sequence). This CDR3 has 14 amino acids. The CDR3 reads CASSYIGTDYGYTF. CDR3 DNA: TGTGCCAGCAGCTATATCGGGACAGACTATGGCTACACCTTC.

The chain uses TRBV6-5 and TRBJ1-6, with TRBD1 matching over 9 bases. V lost 0 bases and J lost 8; bases outside the gene matches: 2. Looked up from germline, CDR1 is MNHEY and CDR2 is SVGAGI. The CDR3 is made up of 15 amino acids. CDR3 coding DNA: TGTGCCAGCAGTTACTCGCGGGACAGGGATTCACCCCTCCACTTT. As protein: CASSYSRDRDSPLHF.

J is TRBJ2-2 and V is TRBV24-1, with D possibly TRBD2 on 6 matching bases. The CDR3 contains 16 residues. Germline values: CDR1 KGHDR, CDR2 SFDVKD. Between the trimmed V and J ends, which lost 3 bases and 4 bases, there was a span of 14 bases. The CDR3 protein is CATSDRRRGGTGELFF. The CDR3, as DNA: TGTGCCACCAGTGATCGTCGGAGGGGCGGCACCGGGGAGCTGTTTTTT.

The chain is built from TRBV6-5 and TRBJ2-7; 8 nucleotides align to TRBD1. After removal of 4 bases from V and 5 bases from J, the junction contained 7 bases not matched to a gene. Germline CDR1 MNHEY, CDR2 SVGAGI. The CDR3 spans 14 residues. CDR3 protein: CASSSADREHEQYF. In DNA form, the CDR3 reads TGTGCCAGCAGTTCTGCGGACAGGGAGCACGAGCAGTACTTC.

The chain links TRBV20-1 to TRBJ2-1; the match to TRBD2 covers 12 bases. The CDR3 consists of 15 residues. In germline, CDR1 is DFQATT, CDR2 SNEGSKA (reference sequence). The trim removed 3 bases at V and 10 bases at J, leaving 10 bases unmatched. The CDR3 DNA follows: TGCAGTGCTAGTTCGCTAGCGGGAGGGAGTAGCGAGCAGTTCTTC. As protein: CSASSLAGGSSEQFF.

The chain uses TRBV28 and TRBJ2-5, with D hard to call. V lost 2 bases and J lost 3, with 10 bases in between. The CDR3 runs 14 residues. Germline CDR1 is MDHEN and CDR2 is SYDVKM. In DNA form, the CDR3 reads TGTGCCAGCAGTTTAGCCAGGCCGGAAGAGACCCAGTACTTC. It specifies CASSLARPEETQYF.

The chain combines TRBV25-1 with TRBJ2-1; TRBD1 aligns across 9 bases. This CDR3 is 15 amino acids long. Germline values: CDR1 MGHDK, CDR2 SYGVNS. The junction had 9 bases not matched to a gene; V was cut back by 6 bases and J by 6 bases. Here the CDR3 DNA reads TGTGCCAGCAGCCTCCAGGGGACAGGGACCAATGAGCAGTTCTTC. Residues: CASSLQGTGTNEQFF.

This sequence joins TRBV11-2 and TRBJ1-1, with TRBD1 matching over 7 bases. CDR1 SGHAT and CDR2 FQNNGV come from the germline V gene. The CDR3 has 15 residues. Trimming removed 5 bases from V and 0 bases from J; junction bases left unmatched: 6. In DNA, the CDR3 is TGTGCCAGCAGCCCCCGGGACAGCGTGAACACTGAAGCTTTCTTT. Translating it yields CASSPRDSVNTEAFF.

CDR3: CASSRQEVGDSPLHF. For the CDR3, the DNA is TGTGCCAGCAGCCGCCAGGAAGTAGGGGATTCACCCCTCCACTTT. The chain carries TRBV14 and TRBJ1-6, with a possible D match to TRBD1 (5 bases). The CDR3 loop spans 15 amino acids. The V and J ends lost 4 bases and 8 bases respectively, with 15 bases between them. Germline loops: CDR1 SGHDN, CDR2 FVKESK.

The chain employs TRBV5-1 and TRBJ2-3, with D possibly TRBD1 on 8 matching bases. The CDR3 consists of 15 residues. Germline lookup yields CDR1 SGHRS and CDR2 YFSETQ. Trimming cost V 4 bases and J 5 bases, with 17 bases left between them. CDR3 sequence: CASSPGQGGGDTQYF. CDR3 nucleotides: TGCGCCAGCAGCCCAGGACAGGGAGGGGGAGATACGCAGTATTTT.

The rearrangement uses TRBV6-6 and TRBJ1-1, with 9 positions matching TRBD1. J gave up 1 base and V 4 bases, and 1 base lay outside the gene matches. CDR1 and CDR2 from the germline V gene are MNHNY and SVGAGI (reference sequence). This CDR3 is built from 14 residues. The CDR3 DNA is TGTGCCAGCAGTTCGGGACAGGGGAACACTGAAGCTTTCTTT. Amino acid sequence: CASSSGQGNTEAFF.

The rearrangement uses TRBV9 and TRBJ2-7; D perhaps matches TRBD2 (6 bases). Trimming pared 0 bases from V and 0 bases from J, leaving 10 bases between. The CDR3 contains 15 residues. Germline assignment: CDR1 SGDLS and CDR2 YYNGEE. Here the CDR3 reads CASSVGGEASYEQYF. The CDR3 nucleotides read TGTGCCAGCAGCGTAGGTGGGGAGGCCTCCTACGAGCAGTACTTC.